The text below deals with one T cell receptor beta chain. Naive CD45RA+ and memory CD45RA-negative subsets were split from CD4+ cells. The ends lost 2 bases at V and 7 bases at J; junction bases unmatched: 5. The germline CDR1 and CDR2 sequences are MNHNY and SVGAGI (reference sequence). The length of the CDR3 is 14 residues. An approximately 200 ng quantity of DNA, 29,000 or so T cell genomes, went into the sorted-subset replicate PCRs. TCRdb's table, derived via immunoSEQ multiplex PCR, lists solely in-frame clones and lacks some. The sample contains 550,000 to 700,000 clones, about 80% of which appear only once. The source of the sample is a study of shared clonotypes between healthy human individuals.

Sequencing input: memory CD4+ T cells sorted from blood. The subset is: CD45RA-negative fraction. The chain joins TRBV6-6 to TRBJ1-3, with TRBD1 identical over 7 bases. This sequence was found in a young woman in good health. The CDR3 reads CASSYKTGANTIYF. DNA for the CDR3: TGTGCCAGCAGTTACAAAACAGGGGCTAACACCATATATTTT.